This T cell receptor beta chain was sequenced for a study of T cells expressing NK-cell markers. CDR1 DFQATT and CDR2 SNEGSKA come from the germline V gene (reference sequence). This CDR3 spans 14 amino acids. Each CDR3 protein gets one entry in TCRdb, which reprocessed the 5' RACE reads and gives no DNA. This listing includes about 260,000 distinct CDR3 sequences. This TCR was recovered from a man younger than 35 in good health. V is TRBV20-1 and J is TRBJ2-5; the D call of TRBD1 rests on TCRdb alone, since no DNA is present to check it. The specimen sequenced was blood T cells: a sorted CD56 or NKG2C T cell subset, CD4+ or CD8+ T cells, or bulk PBMC T cells (not recorded which). Here the CDR3 reads CSARPNRGGETQYF.